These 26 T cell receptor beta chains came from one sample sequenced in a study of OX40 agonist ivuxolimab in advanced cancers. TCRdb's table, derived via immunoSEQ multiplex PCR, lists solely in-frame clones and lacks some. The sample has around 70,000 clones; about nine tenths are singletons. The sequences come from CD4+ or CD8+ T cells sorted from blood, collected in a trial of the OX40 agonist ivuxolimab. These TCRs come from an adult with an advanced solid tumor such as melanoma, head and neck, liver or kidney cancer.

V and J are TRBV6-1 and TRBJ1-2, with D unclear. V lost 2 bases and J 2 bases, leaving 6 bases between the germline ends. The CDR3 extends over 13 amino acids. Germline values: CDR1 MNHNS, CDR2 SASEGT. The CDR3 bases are TGTGCCAGCAGTGAATACGGGAACTATGGCTACACCTTC. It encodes CASSEYGNYGYTF.

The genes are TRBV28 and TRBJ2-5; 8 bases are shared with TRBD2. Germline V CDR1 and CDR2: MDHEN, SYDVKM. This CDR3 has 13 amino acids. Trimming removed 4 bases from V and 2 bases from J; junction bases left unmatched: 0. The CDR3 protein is CASSSSGQETQYF. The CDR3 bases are TGTGCCAGCAGTTCTAGCGGGCAAGAGACCCAGTACTTC.

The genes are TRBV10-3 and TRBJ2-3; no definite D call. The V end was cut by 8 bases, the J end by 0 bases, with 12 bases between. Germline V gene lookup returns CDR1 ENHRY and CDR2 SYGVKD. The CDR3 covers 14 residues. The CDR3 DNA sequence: TGTGCCATCTCCTTTAGAGAGAGCACAGATACGCAGTATTTT. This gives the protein CAISFRESTDTQYF.

The CDR3 here is CSVVDGAYEQYF. In DNA form, the CDR3 reads TGCAGCGTTGTTGACGGAGCCTACGAGCAGTACTTC. The V gene is TRBV29-1, the J gene TRBJ2-7; D remains unclear. This CDR3 is 12 amino acids long. Trimming shortened V by 4 bases and J by 2 bases, and 9 bases separated the two germline ends. Germline V lookup: CDR1 SQVTM, CDR2 ANQGSEA.

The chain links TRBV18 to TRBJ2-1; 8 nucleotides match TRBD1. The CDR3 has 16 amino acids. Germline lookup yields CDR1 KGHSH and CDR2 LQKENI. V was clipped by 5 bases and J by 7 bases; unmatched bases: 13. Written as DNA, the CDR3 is TGTGCCAGCTCAGAAGACAGGGGTTTGTCATATAATGAGCAGTTCTTC. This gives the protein CASSEDRGLSYNEQFF.

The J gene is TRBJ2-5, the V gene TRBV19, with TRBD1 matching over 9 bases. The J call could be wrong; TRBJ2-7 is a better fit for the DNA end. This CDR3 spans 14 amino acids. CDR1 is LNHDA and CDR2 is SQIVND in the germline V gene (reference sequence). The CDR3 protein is CASSDRQGGHEQYF. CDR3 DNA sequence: TGTGCCAGTAGTGATCGACAGGGGGGCCACGAGCAGTACTTC.

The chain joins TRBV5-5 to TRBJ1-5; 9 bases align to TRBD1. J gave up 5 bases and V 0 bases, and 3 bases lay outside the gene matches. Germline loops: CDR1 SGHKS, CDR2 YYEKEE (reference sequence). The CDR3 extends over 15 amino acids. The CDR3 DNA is TGTGCCAGCAGCTTGGAGGGACAGGGTCATCAGCCCCAGCATTTT. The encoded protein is CASSLEGQGHQPQHF.

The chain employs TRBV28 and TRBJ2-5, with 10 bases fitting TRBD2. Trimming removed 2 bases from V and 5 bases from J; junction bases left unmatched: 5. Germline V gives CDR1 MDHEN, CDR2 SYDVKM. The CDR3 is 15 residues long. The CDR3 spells CASSLLAGVQETQYF. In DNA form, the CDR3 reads TGTGCCAGCAGTTTACTAGCGGGAGTTCAGGAGACCCAGTACTTC.

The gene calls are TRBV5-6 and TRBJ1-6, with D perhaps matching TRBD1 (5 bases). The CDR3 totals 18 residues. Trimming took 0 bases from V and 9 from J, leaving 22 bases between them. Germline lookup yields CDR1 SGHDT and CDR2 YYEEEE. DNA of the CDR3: TGTGCCAGCAGCTTGGAATCAGGGCAGGCGATATTCGCTTCACCCCTCCACTTT. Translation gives CASSLESGQAIFASPLHF.

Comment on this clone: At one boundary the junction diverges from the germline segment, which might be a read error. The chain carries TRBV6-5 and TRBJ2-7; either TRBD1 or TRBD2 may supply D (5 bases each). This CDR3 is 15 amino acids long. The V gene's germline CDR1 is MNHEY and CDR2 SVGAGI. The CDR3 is CASSYYPEDSGRVSF. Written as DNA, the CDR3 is TGTGCCAGCAGTTACTACCCCGAAGACAGCGGACGAGTAAGCTTC.

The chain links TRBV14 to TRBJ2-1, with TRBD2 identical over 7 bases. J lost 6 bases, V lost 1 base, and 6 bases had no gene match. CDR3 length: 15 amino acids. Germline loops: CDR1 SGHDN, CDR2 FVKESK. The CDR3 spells CASSQVGGIPNEQFF. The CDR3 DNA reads TGTGCCAGCAGCCAAGTCGGGGGGATACCCAATGAGCAGTTCTTC.

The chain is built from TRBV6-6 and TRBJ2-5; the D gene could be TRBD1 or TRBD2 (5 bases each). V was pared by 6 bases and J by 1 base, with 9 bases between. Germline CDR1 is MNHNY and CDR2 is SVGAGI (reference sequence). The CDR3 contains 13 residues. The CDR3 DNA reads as TGTGCCAGCAGGGACGGGACCCAAGAGACCCAGTACTTC. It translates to CASRDGTQETQYF.

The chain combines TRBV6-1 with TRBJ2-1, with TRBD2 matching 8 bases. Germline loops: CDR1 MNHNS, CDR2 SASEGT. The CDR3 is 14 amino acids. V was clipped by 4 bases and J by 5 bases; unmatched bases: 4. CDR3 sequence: CASSAAGGDNEQFF. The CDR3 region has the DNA TGTGCCAGCAGTGCGGCGGGAGGAGACAATGAGCAGTTCTTC.

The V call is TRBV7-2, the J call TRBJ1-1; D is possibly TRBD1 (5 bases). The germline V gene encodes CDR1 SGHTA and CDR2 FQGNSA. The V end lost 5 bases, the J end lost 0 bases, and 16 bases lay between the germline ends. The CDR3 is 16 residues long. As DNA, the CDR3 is TGTGCCAGCAGCCGTAATACGGGGCAACTGAACACTGAAGCTTTCTTT. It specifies CASSRNTGQLNTEAFF.

CDR3 DNA: TGTGCCAGCAGCTTCGCTGACGCGAACACCGGGGAGCTGTTTTTT. This codes for CASSFADANTGELFF. The chain carries TRBV11-3 and TRBJ2-2, with D unclear. The CDR3 runs to 15 residues. Between the trimmed V and J ends, which lost 3 bases and 0 bases, there was a span of 8 bases. Germline loops: CDR1 SGHNT, CDR2 YENEEA.

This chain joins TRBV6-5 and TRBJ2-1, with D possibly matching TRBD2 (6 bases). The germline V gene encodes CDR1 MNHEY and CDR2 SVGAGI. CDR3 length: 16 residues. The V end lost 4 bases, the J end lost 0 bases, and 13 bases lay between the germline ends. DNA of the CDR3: TGTGCCAGCAGTTCCCGGGACTCTAGCTCCTACAATGAGCAGTTCTTC. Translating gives CASSSRDSSSYNEQFF.

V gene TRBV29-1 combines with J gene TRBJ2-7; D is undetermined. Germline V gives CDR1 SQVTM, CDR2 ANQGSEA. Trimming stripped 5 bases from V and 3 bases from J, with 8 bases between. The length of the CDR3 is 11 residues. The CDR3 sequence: CSVLNGYEQYF. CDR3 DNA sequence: TGCAGCGTTTTGAATGGCTACGAGCAGTACTTC.

The CDR3 nucleotides are TGCAGCGTTGAAGATAATTGGCAGGGGGCGGCTGGGGCCAACGTCCTGACTTTC. Translated: CSVEDNWQGAAGANVLTF. The chain employs TRBV29-1 and TRBJ2-6; 8 positions match TRBD1. The CDR3 contains 18 residues. V lost 0 bases and J lost 2; bases outside the gene matches: 9. Germline loops: CDR1 SQVTM, CDR2 ANQGSEA.

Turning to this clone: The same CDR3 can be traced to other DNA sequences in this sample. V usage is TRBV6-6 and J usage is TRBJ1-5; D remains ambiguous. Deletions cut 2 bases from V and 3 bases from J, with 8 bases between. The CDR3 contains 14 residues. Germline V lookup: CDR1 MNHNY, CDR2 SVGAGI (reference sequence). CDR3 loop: CASSYDGYNQPQHF. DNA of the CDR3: TGTGCCAGCAGTTACGACGGGTACAATCAGCCCCAGCATTTT.

The CDR3 loop is CASNDGQGGYEQYF. CDR3 coding DNA: TGTGCCAGTAATGACGGACAGGGAGGTTACGAGCAGTACTTC. The V and J genes are TRBV19 and TRBJ2-7, with 8 positions matching TRBD1. This CDR3 has 14 amino acids. The V and J ends lost 7 bases and 4 bases, in that order; junction bases with no gene match: 9. CDR1 is LNHDA and CDR2 is SQIVND in the germline V gene (reference sequence).

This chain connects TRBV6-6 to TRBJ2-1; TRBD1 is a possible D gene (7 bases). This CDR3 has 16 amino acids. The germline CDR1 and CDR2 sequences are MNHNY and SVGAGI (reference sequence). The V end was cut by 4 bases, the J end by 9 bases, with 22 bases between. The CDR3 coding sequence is TGTGCCAGCAGTTCCCTCGGACAGGTACTGGGGGGTGAGCAGTTCTTC. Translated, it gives CASSSLGQVLGGEQFF.

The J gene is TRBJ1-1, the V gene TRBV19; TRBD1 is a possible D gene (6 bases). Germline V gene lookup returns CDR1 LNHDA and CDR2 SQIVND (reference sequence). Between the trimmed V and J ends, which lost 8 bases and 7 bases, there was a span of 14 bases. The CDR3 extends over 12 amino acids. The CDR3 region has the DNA TGTGCCAGTTCCACCGGGGGGCTTGAAGCTTTCTTT. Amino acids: CASSTGGLEAFF.

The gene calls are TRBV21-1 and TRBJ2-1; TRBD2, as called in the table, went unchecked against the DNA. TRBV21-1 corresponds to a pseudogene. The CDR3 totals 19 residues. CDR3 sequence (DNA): TGTGCCAGCAGCAATGATAGCGGGACTAACGACAAAGGGGTGAATGAGCAGTTCTTC. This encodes CASSNDSGTNDKGVNEQFF.

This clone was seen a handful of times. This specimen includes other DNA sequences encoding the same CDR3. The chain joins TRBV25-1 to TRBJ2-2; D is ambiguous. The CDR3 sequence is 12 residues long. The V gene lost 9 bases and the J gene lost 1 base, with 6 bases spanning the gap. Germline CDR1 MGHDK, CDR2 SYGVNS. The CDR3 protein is CASTENTGELFF. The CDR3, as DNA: TGTGCCAGTACGGAGAACACCGGGGAGCTGTTTTTT. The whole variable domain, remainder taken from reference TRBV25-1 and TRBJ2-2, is EADIYQTPRYLVIGTGKKITLECSQTMGHDKMYWYQQDPGMELHLIHYSYGVNSTEKGDLSSESTVSRIRTEHFPLTLESARPSHTSQYLCASTENTGELFFGEGSRLTVL.

In DNA form, the CDR3 reads TGCGCCAGCAGCCAGGGGACTAGCGGGAGGGCTAGCACAGATACGCAGTATTTT. It encodes CASSQGTSGRASTDTQYF. This rearrangement joins TRBV4-3 to TRBJ2-3; 16 nucleotides agree with TRBD2. The CDR3 has 18 residues. V was pared by 3 bases and J by 0 bases, with 3 bases of the junction left unmatched. CDR1 and CDR2 (germline): LGHNA, YSLEER.

The CDR3 DNA reads TGTGCCAGCAGCCTAGAATCGACCTACGAGCAGTACTTC. Protein: CASSLESTYEQYF. V is TRBV5-4 and J is TRBJ2-7; D ambiguous. This CDR3 contains 13 residues. Germline assignment: CDR1 SGHNT and CDR2 YYREEE (reference sequence). Trimming left V 4 bases short and J 2 bases short, with 10 bases between.